These 18 T cell receptor beta chains originate from one sample sequenced in a study of T cell clones after liver transplantation. TCRdb's copy holds only in-frame clones and misses some; the assay was immunoSEQ multiplex PCR. Among about 11,000 clones listed, around 71% were seen once. The sample consisted of CD4+ T cells from blood, taken 32 months after liver transplant. The receptor set was obtained from a human patient who received a liver transplant. Some T cells may have come from the graft donor.

The V call is TRBV19, the J call TRBJ2-1; 10 nucleotides agree with TRBD1. This CDR3 has 16 amino acids. Germline lookup yields CDR1 LNHDA and CDR2 SQIVND (reference sequence). The junction had 2 bases not matched to a gene; V was cut back by 2 bases and J by 1 base. The CDR3 DNA reads TGTGCCAGTAGTATAACGGGACAGGGGTCCTACAATGAGCAGTTCTTC. The encoded protein is CASSITGQGSYNEQFF.

V and J are TRBV29-1 and TRBJ1-1; tentatively, D is TRBD1 (6 bases). The germline CDR1 and CDR2 sequences are SQVTM and ANQGSEA. V was shortened by 3 bases and J by 7 bases, with 15 bases between the two germline ends. CDR3 length equals 13 residues. The CDR3 protein is CSVDFEGVDEAFF. The CDR3 DNA is TGCAGCGTTGACTTTGAGGGGGTGGATGAAGCTTTCTTT.

V and J are TRBV6-5 and TRBJ1-4, with D possibly matching TRBD1 (5 bases). Between the trimmed V and J ends, which lost 3 bases and 5 bases, there was a span of 13 bases. The germline gives CDR1 MNHEY, CDR2 SVGAGI. There are 15 residues in the CDR3. This CDR3 is CASSYTAGRNEKLFF. In DNA form, the CDR3 reads TGTGCCAGCAGTTATACGGCAGGGCGAAATGAAAAACTGTTTTTT.

The chain has TRBV7-2 and TRBJ2-7; 10 nucleotides match TRBD1. The V gene's germline CDR1 is SGHTA and CDR2 FQGNSA. This CDR3 is built from 15 residues. V trimming: 5 bases; J trimming: 5 bases; junction bases outside the gene matches: 9. The CDR3 DNA follows: TGTGCCAGCAGCCCTGCGGGACAGGGGAAGAACGAGCAGTACTTC. Encoded protein: CASSPAGQGKNEQYF.

The V call is TRBV28, the J call TRBJ2-1, with a possible D match to TRBD1 (5 bases). CDR1 is MDHEN, CDR2 SYDVKM, per germline. The CDR3 runs to 15 residues. The ends were cut back, 3 bases at V and 2 bases at J, with 11 bases in the middle. The CDR3 nucleotides read TGTGCCAGCAGTTTTTCGGACACTACCTACAATGAGCAGTTCTTC. It codes for CASSFSDTTYNEQFF. The full variable domain, rest sourced from reference TRBV28 and TRBJ2-1, is DVKVTQSSRYLVKRTGEKVFLECVQDMDHENMFWYRQDPGLGLRLIYFSYDVKMKEKGDIPEGYSVSREKKERFSLILESASTNQTSMYLCASSFSDTTYNEQFFGPGTRLTVL.

This sequence joins TRBV30 and TRBJ2-1; 9 positions match TRBD2. CDR3 length: 14 amino acids. From germline, CDR1 is GTSNPN and CDR2 SVGIG (reference sequence). V was clipped by 5 bases and J by 5 bases; unmatched bases: 7. CDR3 coding DNA: TGTGCCTGGGCAGCGGGGGGCTACAACAATGAGCAGTTCTTC. Its protein is CAWAAGGYNNEQFF.

By sample fraction, this clone is medium-sized. The chain carries TRBV6-1 and TRBJ2-7, with D perhaps TRBD1 (6 bases). This CDR3 contains 13 residues. CDR1 MNHNS and CDR2 SASEGT come from the germline V gene. Trimming took 6 bases from V and 7 from J, leaving 16 bases between them. As DNA, the CDR3 is TGTGCCAGCAGCGACGGGACATGGTGGGAGCAGTACGTC. It encodes CASSDGTWWEQYV.

The rearrangement links TRBV30 to TRBJ2-5; no reliable D call. CDR3 size: 14 residues. CDR1 GTSNPN and CDR2 SVGIG come from the germline V gene (reference sequence). The V end lost 2 bases, the J end lost 2 bases, and 12 bases lay between the germline ends. This CDR3 reads CAWSIRTEQETQYF. The DNA for the CDR3 is TGTGCCTGGAGTATCCGGACGGAGCAAGAGACCCAGTACTTC.

V usage is TRBV28 and J usage is TRBJ2-2; TRBD1 matches 9 bases. From germline, CDR1 is MDHEN and CDR2 SYDVKM. The CDR3 is made up of 16 amino acids. Trimming took 4 bases from V and 0 from J; bases not matched to a gene: 3. The CDR3 region has the DNA TGTGCCAGCAGTTCGAGGACAGGGGCGAACACCGGGGAGCTGTTTTTT. Protein product: CASSSRTGANTGELFF.

This clone was seen just once. This rearrangement joins TRBV27 to TRBJ1-2; D gene unclear. Looked up from germline, CDR1 is MNHEY and CDR2 is SMNVEV (reference sequence). Trimming removed 6 bases at V and 5 bases at J, with 16 bases between. CDR3 length equals 14 residues. CDR3 bases: TGTGCCAGCAGCCCTTCCGGGGTCCAATATGGCTACACCTTC. Translation gives CASSPSGVQYGYTF.

This clone has only one observation. The V call is TRBV29-1, the J call TRBJ2-5; no clear D gene. The CDR3 extends over 13 amino acids. Trimming took 3 bases from V and 5 from J, leaving 13 bases between them. In germline, CDR1 is SQVTM, CDR2 ANQGSEA. The CDR3 is CSVEASLNETQYF. In nucleotides, the CDR3 is TGCAGCGTTGAGGCATCGTTAAATGAGACCCAGTACTTC.

The J gene is TRBJ1-2, the V gene TRBV27; 9 bases match TRBD1. The CDR3 is 17 amino acids. Germline V gene data show CDR1 as MNHEY and CDR2 as SMNVEV (reference sequence). V shed 3 bases, J shed 3 bases, and the junction held 11 bases outside the gene matches. CDR3 region: CASSFDPGQGRDYGYTF. In DNA, the CDR3 is TGTGCCAGCAGTTTCGACCCGGGACAGGGAAGGGACTATGGCTACACCTTC.

The V and J genes are TRBV5-6 and TRBJ2-7, with 7 bases aligning to TRBD1. Germline values: CDR1 SGHDT, CDR2 YYEEEE. The junction had 9 bases not matched to a gene; V was cut back by 3 bases and J by 6 bases. CDR3 length equals 14 residues. CDR3 protein: CASSWATGLAEQYV. CDR3 coding DNA: TGTGCCAGCAGCTGGGCGACAGGGTTGGCCGAGCAGTACGTC.

A single count supports this clone. This chain joins TRBV9 and TRBJ1-5; D gene ambiguous. V lost 0 bases, J lost 0 bases, and 10 bases lay in between. This CDR3 has 16 residues. CDR1 SGDLS and CDR2 YYNGEE come from the germline V gene. The CDR3 nucleotides are TGTGCCAGCAGCGTAGCTCGTAGAATTAGCAATCAGCCCCAGCATTTT. This translates into CASSVARRISNQPQHF.

The rearrangement joins TRBV5-6 to TRBJ2-5; D not resolved. The CDR3 runs to 13 residues. V shed 0 bases and J shed 1 base, with 4 bases lying between them. Germline values: CDR1 SGHDT, CDR2 YYEEEE. The CDR3, as DNA: TGTGCCAGCAGCTTGGTGAGCCAAGAGACCCAGTACTTC. Amino acid sequence: CASSLVSQETQYF.

The CDR3 reads CASSERGTSGGPDGIEQFF. CDR3 nucleotide sequence: TGTGCCAGCAGTGAAAGGGGGACTAGCGGGGGGCCCGATGGCATTGAGCAGTTCTTC. The V gene is TRBV6-1, the J gene TRBJ2-1; 15 bases match TRBD2. The CDR3 runs to 19 residues. Germline V gene sequence: CDR1 MNHNS, CDR2 SASEGT. After removal of 2 bases from V and 9 bases from J, the junction contained 14 bases not matched to a gene.

The count of this clone is one. The J gene is TRBJ1-2, the V gene TRBV6-5, with D possibly TRBD1 on 5 matching bases. The ends were cut back, 5 bases at V and 4 bases at J, with 17 bases in the middle. Looked up from germline, CDR1 is MNHEY and CDR2 is SVGAGI. The CDR3 has 15 amino acids. In DNA form, the CDR3 reads TGTGCCAGCAGTGTCCAGGGTTCAGGCAGCTATGGCTACACCTTC. Protein sequence: CASSVQGSGSYGYTF.

This clone is medium-sized (0.01 to 0.1%) by share. The genes are TRBV19 and TRBJ1-1; tentatively, D is TRBD1 (5 bases). This CDR3 comprises 16 residues. Deletions cut 1 base from V and 0 bases from J, with 12 bases between. CDR1 LNHDA and CDR2 SQIVND come from the germline V gene (reference sequence). This CDR3 is CASSIAGVPLNTEAFF. The DNA of the CDR3 is TGTGCCAGTAGTATAGCGGGGGTTCCTTTGAACACTGAAGCTTTCTTT.